This T cell receptor (beta chain) was obtained from a study of T cells in localized non-small cell lung cancer. Study-level findings and limits: Of the tissues analyzed, uninvolved adjacent lung showed maximal T cell clonality, greater than tumor. Within adjacent lung there appeared a median roughly 60 of the top 100 tumor clones. Because sequencing included only one region (of the tumor), heterogeneity remains possible.

With respect to this clone: Its antigen is unidentified.

Data came from immunoSEQ multiplex PCR; TCRdb stores just in-frame clones and leaves some out. The table has fewer than 90,000 clones, 80% seen once. The CDR3 has 14 residues. The germline V and J ends were trimmed by 3 bases and 10 bases, with 17 bases remaining between them. Germline CDR1 and CDR2: SGDLS and YYNGEE. The source is a man aged 35 to 70 with stage II squamous cell lung carcinoma. The chain carries TRBV9 and TRBJ2-1; either TRBD1 or TRBD2 may fit D (6 bases each). This sample comprised PBMCs, obtained before any cancer treatment. The CDR3 reads CASSGQMGGTEQFF. The CDR3 region has the DNA TGTGCCAGCAGCGGGCAGATGGGGGGCACGGAGCAGTTCTTC. Based on the CDR3 plus reference TRBV9 and TRBJ2-1, the full variable domain is DSGVTQTPKHLITATGQRVTLRCSPRSGDLSVYWYQQSLDQGLQFLIQYYNGEERAKGNILERFSAQQFPDLHSELNLSSLELGDSALYFCASSGQMGGTEQFFGPGTRLTVL.